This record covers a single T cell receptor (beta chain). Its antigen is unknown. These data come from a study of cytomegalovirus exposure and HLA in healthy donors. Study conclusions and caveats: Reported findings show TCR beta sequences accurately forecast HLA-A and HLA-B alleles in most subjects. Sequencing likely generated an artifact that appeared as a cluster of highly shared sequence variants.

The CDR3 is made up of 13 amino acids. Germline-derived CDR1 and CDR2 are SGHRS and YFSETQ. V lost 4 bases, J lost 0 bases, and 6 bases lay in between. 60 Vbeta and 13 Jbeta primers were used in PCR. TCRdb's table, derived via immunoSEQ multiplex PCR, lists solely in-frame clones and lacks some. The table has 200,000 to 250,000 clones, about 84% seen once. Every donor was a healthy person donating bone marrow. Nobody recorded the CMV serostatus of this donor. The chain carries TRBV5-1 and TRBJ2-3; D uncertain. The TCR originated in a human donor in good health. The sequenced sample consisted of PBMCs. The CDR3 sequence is CASSGDSTDTQYF. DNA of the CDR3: TGCGCCAGCAGCGGAGACAGCACAGATACGCAGTATTTT.